Following are 7 T cell receptor beta chains from one sample sequenced in a study of cytomegalovirus exposure and HLA in healthy donors. Vbeta (60) and Jbeta (13) primers were used in the PCR. Libraries were prepared by immunoSEQ multiplex PCR; TCRdb keeps only in-frame clonotypes and omits some of them. The sample yields fewer than 200,000 clones, around 80% seen once. Input material: PBMCs. The receptors were sampled from a woman in her late teens or twenties in good health and CMV-seronegative.

This chain connects TRBV6-6 to TRBJ1-5; tentatively, D is TRBD1 (5 bases). The CDR3 runs 13 residues. V was trimmed by 6 bases and J by 7 bases, leaving 13 bases between them. Germline loops: CDR1 MNHNY, CDR2 SVGAGI (reference sequence). As DNA, the CDR3 is TGTGCCAGCAGACTTCAGGGAGGCCAGCCCCAGCATTTT. Its protein is CASRLQGGQPQHF.

This clone was observed a single time. The chain links TRBV28 to TRBJ2-6, with D tentatively TRBD1 (5 bases). CDR3 length equals 17 residues. Trimming took off 8 bases at V and 1 base at J, with 18 bases between the two ends. CDR1 and CDR2 (germline): MDHEN, SYDVKM. The CDR3 bases are TGTGCCAGCGGCCGCGACAGATCCAGGTCTGGGGCCAACGTCCTGACTTTC. Protein sequence: CASGRDRSRSGANVLTF.

This chain connects TRBV6-5 to TRBJ2-7; TRBD2 is a possible D gene (5 bases). From germline, CDR1 is MNHEY and CDR2 SVGAGI. With 6 bases removed from V and 4 bases from J, the gap between germline ends came to 7 bases. The CDR3 loop spans 11 amino acids. CDR3 nucleotides: TGTGCCAGCAGGGACTTATACGAGCAGTACTTC. Protein: CASRDLYEQYF.

J is TRBJ2-3 and V is TRBV6-1; TRBD1 might be the D (5 bases). Germline V gene lookup returns CDR1 MNHNS and CDR2 SASEGT. CDR3 length: 14 amino acids. Trimming shortened V by 6 bases and J by 2 bases, and 12 bases separated the two germline ends. CDR3 sequence reads: CASRDTPATDTQYF. CDR3 DNA sequence: TGTGCCAGCAGGGACACCCCGGCCACAGATACGCAGTATTTT.

This clone was observed a handful of times. The chain links TRBV6-5 to TRBJ2-1; 9 bases match TRBD2. The CDR3 is 15 amino acids. The V gene's germline CDR1 is MNHEY and CDR2 SVGAGI. Trimming removed 6 bases from V and 10 bases from J; junction bases left unmatched: 13. The CDR3 DNA reads as TGTGCCAGCAGCCGCACTTCTAGCGGGAAGTACGAGCAGTTCTTC. Translating it yields CASSRTSSGKYEQFF.

V usage is TRBV2 and J usage is TRBJ2-6; D is perhaps TRBD1 (5 bases). Germline V CDR1 and CDR2: SNHLY, FYNNEI. The CDR3 covers 17 residues. V was shortened by 4 bases and J by 4 bases, with 17 bases between the two germline ends. CDR3 nucleotide sequence: TGTGCCAGCAGTGGAATGTTCTTAGGGGCCGGGGCCAACGTCCTGACTTTC. Residues: CASSGMFLGAGANVLTF. Looking up the rest from reference TRBV2 and TRBJ2-6 gives the full variable domain: EPEVTQTPSHQVTQMGQEVILRCVPISNHLYFYWYRQILGQKVEFLVSFYNNEISEKSEIFDDQFSVERPDGSNFTLKIRSTKLEDSAMYFCASSGMFLGAGANVLTFGAGSRLTVL.

CDR3 bases: TGTGCCAGCAGCTTAGGCGGGAGCATCGCCCAAGAGACCCAGTACTTC. Translating gives CASSLGGSIAQETQYF. The V and J genes are TRBV7-6 and TRBJ2-5, with 7 bases that match TRBD2. Germline V gene lookup returns CDR1 SGHVS and CDR2 FNYEAQ. The CDR3 length is 16 residues. Trimming took 1 base from V and 1 from J; bases not matched to a gene: 6.